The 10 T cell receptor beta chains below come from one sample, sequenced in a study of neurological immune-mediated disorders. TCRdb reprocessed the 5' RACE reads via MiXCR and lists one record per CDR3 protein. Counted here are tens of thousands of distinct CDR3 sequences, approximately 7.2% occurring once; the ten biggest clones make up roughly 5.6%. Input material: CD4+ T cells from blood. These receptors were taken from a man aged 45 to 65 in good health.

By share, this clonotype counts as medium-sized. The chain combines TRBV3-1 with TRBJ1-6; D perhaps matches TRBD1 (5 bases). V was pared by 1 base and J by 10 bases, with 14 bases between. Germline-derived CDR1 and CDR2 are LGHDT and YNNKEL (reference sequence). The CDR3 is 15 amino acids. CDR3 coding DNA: TGTGCCAGCAGCCAAGGTGACGGCCGGGGGTCACCCCTCCACTTT. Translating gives CASSQGDGRGSPLHF.

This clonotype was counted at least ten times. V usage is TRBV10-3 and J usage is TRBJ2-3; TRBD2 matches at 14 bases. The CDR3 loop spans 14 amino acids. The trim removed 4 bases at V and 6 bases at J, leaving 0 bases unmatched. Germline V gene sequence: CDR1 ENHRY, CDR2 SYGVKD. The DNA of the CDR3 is TGTGCCATCAGTGGACTAGCGGGAGGGGATACGCAGTATTTT. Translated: CAISGLAGGDTQYF.

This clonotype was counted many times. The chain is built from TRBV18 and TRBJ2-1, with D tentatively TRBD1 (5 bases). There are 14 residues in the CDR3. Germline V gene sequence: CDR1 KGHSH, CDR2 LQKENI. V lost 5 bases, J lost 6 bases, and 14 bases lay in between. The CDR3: CASSTTTGANEQFF. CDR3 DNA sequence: TGTGCCAGCTCAACTACAACAGGAGCCAATGAGCAGTTCTTC.

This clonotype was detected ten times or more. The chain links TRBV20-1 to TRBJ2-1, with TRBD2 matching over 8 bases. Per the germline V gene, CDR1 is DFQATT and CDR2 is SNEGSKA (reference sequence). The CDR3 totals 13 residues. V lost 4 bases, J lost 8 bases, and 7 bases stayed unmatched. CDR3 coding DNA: TGCAGTGCTAATCCTAGCGGGCGGGATGAGCAGTTCTTC. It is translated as CSANPSGRDEQFF.

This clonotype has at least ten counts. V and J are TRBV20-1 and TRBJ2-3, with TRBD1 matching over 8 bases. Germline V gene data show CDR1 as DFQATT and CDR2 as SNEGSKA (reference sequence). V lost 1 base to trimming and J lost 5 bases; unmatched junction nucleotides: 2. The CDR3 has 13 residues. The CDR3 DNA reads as TGCAGTGCTAGAGGTGGGACAGGAGATACGCAGTATTTT. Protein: CSARGGTGDTQYF.

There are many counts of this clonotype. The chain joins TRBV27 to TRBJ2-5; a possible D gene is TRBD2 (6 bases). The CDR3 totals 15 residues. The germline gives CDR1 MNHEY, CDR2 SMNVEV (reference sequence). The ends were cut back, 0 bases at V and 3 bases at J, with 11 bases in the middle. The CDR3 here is CASSLSRWEEETQYF. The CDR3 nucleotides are TGTGCCAGCAGTTTATCGAGATGGGAGGAAGAGACCCAGTACTTC.

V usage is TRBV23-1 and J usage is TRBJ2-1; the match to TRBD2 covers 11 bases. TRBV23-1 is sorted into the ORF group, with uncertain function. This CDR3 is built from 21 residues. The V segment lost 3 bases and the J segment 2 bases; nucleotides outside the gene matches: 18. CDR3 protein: CASSQGRGTRLAGLTYNEQFF. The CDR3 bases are TGCGCCAGCAGTCAGGGGCGGGGCACTAGACTAGCGGGATTAACCTACAATGAGCAGTTCTTC.

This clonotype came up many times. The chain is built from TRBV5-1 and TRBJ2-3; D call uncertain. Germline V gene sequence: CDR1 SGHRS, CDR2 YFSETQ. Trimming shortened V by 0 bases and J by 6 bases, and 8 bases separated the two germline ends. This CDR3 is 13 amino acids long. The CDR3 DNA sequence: TGCGCCAGCAGCTTGGGGGTTCAGGATACGCAGTATTTT. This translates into CASSLGVQDTQYF.

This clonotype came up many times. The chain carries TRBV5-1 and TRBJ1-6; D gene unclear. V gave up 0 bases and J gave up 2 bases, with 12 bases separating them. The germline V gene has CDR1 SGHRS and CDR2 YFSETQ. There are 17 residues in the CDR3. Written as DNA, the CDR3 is TGCGCCAGCAGCTTGGGGACCTTGAGCACCTATAATTCACCCCTCCACTTT. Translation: CASSLGTLSTYNSPLHF.

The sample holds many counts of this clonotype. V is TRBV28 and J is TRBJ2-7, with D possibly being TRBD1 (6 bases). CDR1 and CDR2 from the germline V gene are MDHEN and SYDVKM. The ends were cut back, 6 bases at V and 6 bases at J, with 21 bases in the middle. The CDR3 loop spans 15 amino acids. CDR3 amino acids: CASSPSNGGSGEQYF. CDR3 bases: TGTGCCAGCAGCCCAAGCAATGGGGGCTCCGGCGAGCAGTACTTC.